The 26 T cell receptor beta chains in this list originate from one sample, sequenced in a study of OX40 agonist ivuxolimab in advanced cancers. TCRdb keeps only in-frame clones here, not all; method: immunoSEQ multiplex PCR. The sample records 45,000 to 65,000 clones, more than 75% being singletons. Sequences were derived from CD4+ or CD8+ T cells sorted from blood, sampled in a trial of the OX40 agonist ivuxolimab. Receptors originate from an adult with an advanced solid tumor such as melanoma, head and neck, liver or kidney cancer.

V gene TRBV21-1 combines with J gene TRBJ1-2; the table's D call, TRBD1, has no DNA check behind it. TRBV21-1 is a listed pseudogene. CDR3 length: 17 amino acids. CDR3 protein: CASSKKSRDRGNDGYTF. DNA of the CDR3: TGTGCCAGCAGCAAGAAGAGCCGGGACAGGGGAAACGATGGCTACACCTTC.

The rearrangement joins TRBV29-1 to TRBJ1-2, with 7 bases identical to TRBD1. V shed 7 bases, J shed 8 bases, and the junction held 10 bases outside the gene matches. The CDR3 is 12 residues long. The germline V gene encodes CDR1 SQVTM and CDR2 ANQGSEA. The CDR3, as DNA: TGCAGCGCCTCAACAGGGGTCGGAGGCTACACCTTC. Protein: CSASTGVGGYTF.

The rearrangement uses TRBV4-1 and TRBJ2-1; D perhaps matches TRBD1 (5 bases). V lost 2 bases and J 6 bases, leaving 11 bases between the germline ends. The V gene's germline CDR1 is MGHRA and CDR2 YSYEKL. The CDR3 totals 14 residues. The CDR3 bases are TGCGCCAGCAGCCAACACCAGGGTTTCAATGAGCAGTTCTTC. This codes for CASSQHQGFNEQFF.

J is TRBJ2-2 and V is TRBV19, with 13 bases identical to TRBD2. V lost 4 bases to trimming and J lost 14 bases; unmatched junction nucleotides: 13. Germline V gene lookup returns CDR1 LNHDA and CDR2 SQIVND (reference sequence). The CDR3 has 16 residues. CDR3 DNA: TGTGCCAGTAGTAGGACTAGCGGGGGCCCCACCCCGAATCTGTTTTTT. It yields the protein CASSRTSGGPTPNLFF.

This chain links TRBV5-1 with TRBJ2-7; D ambiguous. V was pared by 0 bases and J by 6 bases, with 10 bases between. The CDR3 length is 13 residues. Per germline, CDR1 SGHRS and CDR2 YFSETQ. This CDR3 is CASSLASVSEQYF. CDR3 bases: TGCGCCAGCAGCTTGGCCTCTGTCTCCGAGCAGTACTTC.

This chain connects TRBV2 to TRBJ2-7, with no clear D. Trimming removed 3 bases at V and 3 bases at J, with 12 bases between. The CDR3 spans 14 residues. Germline CDR1 is SNHLY and CDR2 is FYNNEI. The CDR3 spells CASSDGVTLYEQYV. The CDR3 DNA reads TGTGCCAGCAGTGACGGAGTTACCCTCTACGAGCAGTACGTC.

The chain joins TRBV6-5 to TRBJ2-7; D might be TRBD1 (5 bases). The CDR3 is 14 amino acids. Germline values: CDR1 MNHEY, CDR2 SVGAGI. Trimming took 5 bases from V and 0 from J, leaving 11 bases between them. The CDR3 loop reads CASSRGMISYEQYF. The CDR3 nucleotides are TGTGCCAGCAGTAGGGGAATGATCTCCTACGAGCAGTACTTC.

The gene calls are TRBV6-6 and TRBJ1-4, with D tentatively TRBD1 (6 bases). The V and J ends lost 8 bases and 7 bases respectively, with 17 bases between them. Germline CDR1 and CDR2: MNHNY and SVGAGI (reference sequence). The CDR3 is 14 residues long. The CDR3 region has the DNA TGTGCCAGCCACCAGGGGCTGGGGGGTGAAAAACTGTTTTTT. As protein: CASHQGLGGEKLFF.

This clone has just one count. The rearrangement uses TRBV5-1 and TRBJ2-2, with 10 nucleotides matching TRBD1. The CDR3 is 16 residues long. Germline V gene lookup returns CDR1 SGHRS and CDR2 YFSETQ. The ends lost 0 bases at V and 5 bases at J; junction bases unmatched: 4. CDR3 sequence: CASSLGTGGKTGELFF. CDR3 nucleotide sequence: TGCGCCAGCAGCTTGGGGACAGGGGGGAAAACCGGGGAGCTGTTTTTT.

V gene TRBV18 combines with J gene TRBJ2-1; no clear D gene. This CDR3 has 13 residues. CDR1 and CDR2 from the germline V gene are KGHSH and LQKENI. V was cut by 4 bases and J by 9 bases, with 13 bases left in between. CDR3 protein: CASSRLKDTEQFF. For the CDR3, the DNA is TGTGCCAGCTCACGGTTGAAGGATACTGAGCAGTTCTTC.

The CDR3 sequence: CASSLHRQETQYF. CDR3 DNA: TGTGCCAGCAGCTTGCACAGACAAGAGACCCAGTACTTC. The chain has TRBV5-8 and TRBJ2-5; D uncertain. Germline CDR1 reads SGHTS; CDR2 reads YDEGEE. This CDR3 has 13 residues. Trimming shortened V by 1 base and J by 2 bases, and 6 bases separated the two germline ends.

J is TRBJ2-5 and V is TRBV4-1, with a weak D call TRBD1 (6 bases). The CDR3 has 14 amino acids. Germline lookup yields CDR1 MGHRA and CDR2 YSYEKL. The germline V and J ends were trimmed by 4 bases and 2 bases, with 11 bases remaining between them. The CDR3 reads CASSLTGAQETQYF. The CDR3 DNA reads TGCGCCAGCAGCCTGACAGGAGCTCAAGAGACCCAGTACTTC.

The chain links TRBV20-1 to TRBJ1-2, with unresolved D. V was pared by 3 bases and J by 6 bases, with 5 bases between. Germline V gene sequence: CDR1 DFQATT, CDR2 SNEGSKA (reference sequence). CDR3 length equals 10 residues. CDR3 residues: CSASGNGYTF. As DNA, the CDR3 is TGCAGTGCTAGTGGAAATGGCTACACCTTC.

By share, this clone counts as medium-sized. A junction end diverges from the germline sequence, so it may reflect a read error. This chain links TRBV4-1 with TRBJ1-2, with D tentatively TRBD1 (5 bases). Per germline, CDR1 MGHRA and CDR2 YSYEKL. The CDR3 totals 14 residues. The CDR3 protein is CASTQPGTNYGYTF. CDR3 sequence (DNA): TGCGCCAGCACCCAACCAGGGACTAACTATGGCTACACCTTC.

The chain combines TRBV29-1 with TRBJ2-7; possibly TRBD1 or TRBD2 for D (5 bases each). Germline loops: CDR1 SQVTM, CDR2 ANQGSEA. CDR3 length equals 11 residues. V gave up 7 bases and J gave up 5 bases, with 12 bases separating them. Written as DNA, the CDR3 is TGCAGCGGTGTTTGGGGGAACGAGCAGTACGTC. It encodes CSGVWGNEQYV.

Turning to this clone: Sequence at one end of the junction differs from germline and may be a read error. The V and J genes are TRBV6-5 and TRBJ2-5, with D perhaps TRBD2 (5 bases). Per the germline V gene, CDR1 is MNHEY and CDR2 is SVGAGI. This CDR3 contains 14 residues. The CDR3 DNA is TGTGCCAGCAGTTACGCGGGTGGCCAAGAGATCCAGTACTTC. Translated: CASSYAGGQEIQYF.

This clone was detected only once. The V call is TRBV15, the J call TRBJ1-1, with D unclear. This CDR3 region has 15 residues. V was shortened by 0 bases and J by 1 base, with 9 bases between the two germline ends. The V gene's germline CDR1 is LNHNV and CDR2 YYDKDF (reference sequence). The CDR3 sequence is CATSRDSGPNTEAFF. DNA for the CDR3: TGTGCCACCAGCAGAGACTCGGGCCCGAACACTGAAGCTTTCTTT.

This chain connects TRBV18 to TRBJ2-1; D remains ambiguous. This CDR3 has 14 amino acids. Germline V lookup: CDR1 KGHSH, CDR2 LQKENI. The ends were cut back, 9 bases at V and 5 bases at J, with 17 bases in the middle. This chain's CDR3 is CASLVIATDNEQFF. In DNA form, the CDR3 reads TGTGCCAGTCTCGTAATAGCCACTGACAATGAGCAGTTCTTC.

The genes are TRBV2 and TRBJ1-1, with D tentatively TRBD1 (5 bases). The germline gives CDR1 SNHLY, CDR2 FYNNEI. V was cut by 7 bases and J by 1 base, with 10 bases left in between. The CDR3 is 13 residues long. The CDR3 sequence is CASMMTANTEAFF. CDR3 nucleotides: TGTGCCAGCATGATGACAGCGAACACTGAAGCTTTCTTT.

A note on this clone: Other DNA sequences in the same sample also yield this CDR3. The DNA of the CDR3 is TGCGCCAGCAGCTTGACCAGCGGCCAAGAGACCCAGTACTTC. Its protein is CASSLTSGQETQYF. This rearrangement joins TRBV5-1 to TRBJ2-5; D is possibly TRBD2 (5 bases). Trimming removed 1 base from V and 1 base from J, with 8 bases in between. The CDR3 loop spans 14 amino acids. Germline loops: CDR1 SGHRS, CDR2 YFSETQ.

This clone has more than one count but fewer than ten. V usage is TRBV19 and J usage is TRBJ1-5, with D possibly TRBD1 on 5 matching bases. Germline CDR1 reads LNHDA; CDR2 reads SQIVND (reference sequence). V lost 1 base to trimming and J lost 12 bases, with 10 bases between them. This CDR3 comprises 12 residues. CDR3 sequence (DNA): TGTGCCAGTAGTATAGGTAAGGGACTCCAGCATTTT. Its protein is CASSIGKGLQHF.

This clone was recorded once. V is TRBV21-1 and J is TRBJ2-1; the D call of TRBD2 is as the table states it, not checked on the DNA. TRBV21-1 is a pseudogene locus. The CDR3 totals 12 residues. CDR3 region: CASSKSRSEQFF. The CDR3 nucleotides read TGTGCCAGCAGCAAATCTCGGAGTGAGCAGTTCTTC.

V and J are TRBV28 and TRBJ1-1; 7 nucleotides agree with TRBD1. This CDR3 comprises 15 residues. J was trimmed by 1 base and V by 4 bases; bases with no gene match: 6. The germline gives CDR1 MDHEN, CDR2 SYDVKM. The CDR3 spells CASSSTGQQNTEAFF. In DNA, the CDR3 is TGTGCCAGCAGTTCTACGGGACAGCAGAACACTGAAGCTTTCTTT.

Only one count was recorded for this clone. V usage is TRBV27 and J usage is TRBJ1-5, with 7 bases matching TRBD1. The germline CDR1 and CDR2 sequences are MNHEY and SMNVEV (reference sequence). Germline trimming cut 5 bases from V and 6 bases from J; bases unmatched to any gene: 13. The CDR3 has 16 amino acids. The CDR3 DNA is TGTGCCAGCAGTGCAACATCCAGGGGGTCCAGTCAGCCCCAGCATTTT. As protein: CASSATSRGSSQPQHF.

The chain employs TRBV2 and TRBJ2-5; TRBD1 or TRBD2 may be the D gene (5 bases each). Per germline, CDR1 SNHLY and CDR2 FYNNEI. V was trimmed by 5 bases and J by 4 bases, leaving 11 bases between them. The CDR3 sequence is 13 residues long. The CDR3 DNA is TGTGCCAGCAGTCGGGGACGGAGAGAGACCCAGTACTTC. Protein: CASSRGRRETQYF.

This clone was recorded only once. J is TRBJ2-5 and V is TRBV5-5, with D hard to call. CDR3 length: 14 residues. Trimming shortened V by 4 bases and J by 5 bases, and 15 bases separated the two germline ends. Looked up from germline, CDR1 is SGHKS and CDR2 is YYEKEE (reference sequence). The chain's CDR3 is CASSLRPGRETQYF. For the CDR3, the DNA is TGTGCCAGCAGCCTCCGTCCCGGCAGGGAGACCCAGTACTTC.